These 10 T cell receptor beta chains share one sample of origin, sequenced in a study of cytomegalovirus exposure and HLA in healthy donors. The PCR was carried out with 60 Vbeta primers and 13 Jbeta primers. Clones were read by immunoSEQ multiplex PCR, and TCRdb kept only the in-frame ones, dropping some. The table includes roughly 200,000 clones, 77% detected once. The specimen sequenced was PBMCs. These TCRs come from an older woman in good health and CMV-seropositive.

The rearrangement links TRBV7-2 to TRBJ2-1; maybe TRBD2 (5 bases). Germline V gene lookup returns CDR1 SGHTA and CDR2 FQGNSA. This CDR3 comprises 13 residues. With 2 bases removed from V and 10 bases from J, the gap between germline ends came to 12 bases. The CDR3 region is CASSLNSQREQFF. Here the CDR3 DNA reads TGTGCCAGCAGCTTAAACTCGCAGCGGGAGCAGTTCTTC.

The rearrangement links TRBV2 to TRBJ2-2; D gene ambiguous. The CDR3 is 16 residues long. CDR1 is SNHLY, CDR2 FYNNEI, per germline. Trimming shortened V by 7 bases and J by 1 base, and 16 bases separated the two germline ends. CDR3 sequence (DNA): TGTGCCAGCACCAGAAGGTCACAGAGGAACACCGGGGAGCTGTTTTTT. Encoded protein: CASTRRSQRNTGELFF.

The gene calls are TRBV12-5 and TRBJ2-7; 8 bases are a match to TRBD1. V shed 2 bases, J shed 6 bases, and the junction held 3 bases outside the gene matches. CDR3 length: 13 amino acids. Germline V lookup: CDR1 LGHNT, CDR2 FRNRAP. CDR3 sequence reads: CASGLPGGGEQYF. The CDR3 DNA reads TGTGCTAGTGGTTTGCCAGGGGGCGGCGAGCAGTACTTC.

The gene calls are TRBV5-1 and TRBJ2-7, with a weak D call TRBD1 (6 bases). The CDR3 is 15 residues long. CDR1 and CDR2 (germline): SGHRS, YFSETQ. Trimming left V 4 bases short and J 3 bases short, with 17 bases between. CDR3 in amino acids: CASSLGTRRHYEQYF. DNA of the CDR3: TGCGCCAGCAGCCTAGGGACAAGGAGGCACTACGAGCAGTACTTC. The whole variable domain, filled in from reference TRBV5-1 and TRBJ2-7, reads KAGVTQTPRYLIKTRGQQVTLSCSPISGHRSVSWYQQTPGQGLQFLFEYFSETQRNKGNFPGRFSGRQFSNSRSEMNVSTLELGDSALYLCASSLGTRRHYEQYFGPGTRLTVT.

This clone was seen a handful of times. The rearrangement links TRBV30 to TRBJ2-7; 7 nucleotides align to TRBD2. CDR1 and CDR2 (germline): GTSNPN, SVGIG (reference sequence). V trimming: 3 bases; J trimming: 2 bases; junction bases outside the gene matches: 7. This CDR3 region has 14 residues. The CDR3 sequence: CAWRDTGRAYEQYF. The CDR3 nucleotides are TGTGCCTGGAGAGACACGGGGAGGGCCTACGAGCAGTACTTC.

The CDR3 reads CASSMRGSGIADTQYF. The CDR3 DNA follows: TGTGCCAGTAGTATGAGAGGTAGCGGGATCGCAGATACGCAGTATTTT. The J gene is TRBJ2-3, the V gene TRBV19; the match to TRBD2 covers 8 bases. In germline, CDR1 is LNHDA, CDR2 SQIVND (reference sequence). V gave up 3 bases and J gave up 4 bases; unmatched junction bases: 9. CDR3 length equals 16 residues.

The genes are TRBV10-1 and TRBJ2-1; 14 nucleotides match TRBD2. CDR3 length: 16 amino acids. The V and J ends lost 3 bases and 8 bases, in that order; junction bases with no gene match: 6. CDR1 and CDR2 (germline): WNHNN, SYGVQD (reference sequence). This chain's CDR3 is CASSDPGTSGSYEQFF. The CDR3 coding sequence is TGCGCCAGCAGTGATCCCGGGACTAGCGGGAGTTATGAGCAGTTCTTC.

This chain uses TRBV5-4 with TRBJ2-7; 8 bases agree with TRBD2. V gave up 9 bases and J gave up 3 bases; unmatched junction bases: 8. In germline, CDR1 is SGHNT, CDR2 YYREEE (reference sequence). The CDR3 is 13 amino acids. The CDR3 DNA reads as TGTGCCATGGGGCTAGCGGGCAACTACGAGCAGTACTTC. Amino acids: CAMGLAGNYEQYF.

This clone was seen a few times. V gene TRBV7-9 combines with J gene TRBJ1-2; tentatively, D is TRBD1 (5 bases). The CDR3 runs to 15 residues. Trimming took 7 bases from V and 6 from J, leaving 21 bases between them. Germline V lookup: CDR1 SEHNR, CDR2 FQNEAQ (reference sequence). The CDR3, as DNA: TGTGCCAGCACCCCCCTGGGGTTCGCGGGACATGGCTACACCTTC. Amino acid sequence: CASTPLGFAGHGYTF.

This chain links TRBV5-1 with TRBJ2-3; TRBD1 aligns across 8 bases. V shed 4 bases and J 3 bases; nucleotides not matched to a gene: 7. The V gene's germline CDR1 is SGHRS and CDR2 YFSETQ. This CDR3 comprises 15 residues. The DNA of the CDR3 is TGCGCCAGCAGCCGGACAGGGCTTTGGACAGATACGCAGTATTTT. Protein sequence: CASSRTGLWTDTQYF.